This T cell receptor (beta chain) was retrieved from a study of siplizumab effects on memory and regulatory T cells (dated by TCRdb to the late 2010s). Study-level background: The study looked at the effect of siplizumab, an anti-CD2 antibody, on alloreactive T-cell subsets in allogeneic mixed lymphocyte reactions made from human PBMCs.

V is pruned by 7 bases and J by 2 bases, leaving 15 bases of the junction without a gene match. As encoded in the germline V gene, CDR1 is SGHTA while CDR2 is FQGNSA. Including cysteine and phenylalanine, the CDR3 has 19 amino acids. Only the CDR3 DNA is retained, 57 bases long and in frame from the first base. Remarks on this clone: No antigen is known for it. No per-base quality is available; no much larger clone lies one base away.

On the study overall, not on this receptor specifically: Greater diversity appeared to be present in unstimulated naive T cells than in memory T cells, and a substantial contribution to the alloresponse seemed to be made by naive cells. Siplizumab significantly lowered the cumulative frequency of alloreactive sequences that could be traced to unstimulated CD4+ memory T cells. For roughly 80-96% of proliferating CD4+ or CD8+ clones, no naive or memory phenotype could be assigned. Whether proliferating Tregs from siplizumab cultures actually had suppressive function was not functionally confirmed. Because sequences at frequencies below about 10^-5 were poorly captured, only a minor fraction of alloreactive clones could be mapped back to unstimulated subsets. Of the alloreactive CD4+ clones that could be mapped, the Treg-derived share averaged about 67% with siplizumab compared with 25% to 30% in control reactions.

The library came from the immunoSEQ multiplex PCR assay. Around 10^5 TCR templates per sample were assayed by the deep sequencing platform. Genomic DNA extracted from sorted T cells was used for TCRbeta CDR3 sequencing. As for the authors' bioinformatics: Clonal analysis of TCRbeta CDR3 data was done in the R programming language. Alloreactive CD4+ and CD8+ clones were defined by comparing unstimulated samples with post-reaction CFSE-low samples. By matching sequences to the repertoires of sorted unstimulated Treg and non-Treg cells, each alloreactive CD4+ clone was assigned a regulatory or non-regulatory origin. TCRdb carries this immuneACCESS record with in-frame sequences only. Its versions omit some clonotypes, under half of them owing to an unresolved V gene in the studies checked, with the rest unexplained. V and J calls and clone size come straight from that table; D and trimming were deduced from the DNA. The sample table contains about 82,000 clones; only one count was recorded for about nine tenths of them. Under 2% of the sample is in the top ten clones.

TCRbeta CDR3 sequencing was performed on sorted unstimulated T cells and on proliferating T cells recovered from mixed lymphocyte reactions. Fresh whole blood from approximately ten HLA-typed healthy donors was used to isolate PBMCs. Unstimulated CD4+ regulatory T cells were FACS-sorted to map the origin of alloreactive clones. The sample consisted of Tregs sorted from blood. The source of this sequence is a human donor in good health. Recombination connected TRBV7-2 to TRBJ2-7; TRBD2 fits 15 bases in the junction. The DNA sequence is as follows: TGTGCCAGCACCGATCCGGGACTAGCGGGGGGTGGGCCAACCTACGAGCAGTACTTC. It translates as CASTDPGLAGGGPTYEQYF.